Listed here are 28 T cell receptor beta chains from one sample, sequenced in a study of shared clonotypes between healthy human individuals. Libraries were prepared by immunoSEQ multiplex PCR; TCRdb keeps only in-frame clonotypes and omits some of them. The table shows around 980,000 clones, with about 84% occurring only once. Sequenced sample: memory CD4+ T cells from PBMCs. Subset indicated: CD45RA-negative fraction. The receptors stem from a man between 18 and 29 years old in good health. Some clones in this sample may be carry-over from other donors' samples.

The V and J genes are TRBV18 and TRBJ2-7, with D tentatively TRBD2 (6 bases). V lost 4 bases and J 7 bases, leaving 11 bases between the germline ends. This CDR3 is 12 amino acids long. From germline, CDR1 is KGHSH and CDR2 LQKENI. Here the CDR3 DNA reads TGTGCCAGCTCACGGTCCGGGACTGAGCAGTACTTC. As protein: CASSRSGTEQYF.

A few counts support this clone. The rearrangement links TRBV18 to TRBJ1-1, with 9 nucleotides matching TRBD1. CDR1 is KGHSH, CDR2 LQKENI, per germline. The trim removed 3 bases at V and 3 bases at J, leaving 2 bases unmatched. The CDR3 is 14 amino acids. CDR3 coding DNA: TGTGCCAGCTCACCCGGGACAGGGTACACTGAAGCTTTCTTT. It yields the protein CASSPGTGYTEAFF.

This chain uses TRBV30 with TRBJ2-7; 10 nucleotides match TRBD2. The CDR3 runs 13 residues. J lost 5 bases, V lost 3 bases, and 4 bases had no gene match. The germline V gene has CDR1 GTSNPN and CDR2 SVGIG (reference sequence). CDR3 coding DNA: TGTGCCTGGAGCGCTAGCGGGAGTAACGAGCAGTACTTC. This sequence encodes CAWSASGSNEQYF.

The chain couples TRBV29-1 to TRBJ2-7; D unclear. The germline CDR1 and CDR2 sequences are SQVTM and ANQGSEA. The CDR3 has 13 residues. V was clipped by 8 bases and J by 0 bases, with 14 bases between them. Here the CDR3 DNA reads TGCAGCACAGAGGAGATTCTCTCCTACGAGCAGTACTTC. Its translation is CSTEEILSYEQYF.

The chain has TRBV6-1 and TRBJ1-2; 7 positions agree with TRBD1. Germline CDR1 and CDR2: MNHNS and SASEGT. The V and J ends lost 8 bases and 4 bases, in that order; junction bases with no gene match: 10. The CDR3 runs to 14 residues. The CDR3 nucleotides read TGTGCCAGCCTGAAAGGGGGCCGGTCCTATGGCTACACCTTC. Translating it yields CASLKGGRSYGYTF.

This clone was picked up a small number of times. The identical CDR3 is also encoded by other nucleotide sequences in the sample. The chain joins TRBV5-6 to TRBJ1-1, with TRBD1 matching 9 bases. Trimming cost V 3 bases and J 1 base; bases outside gene matches: 4. CDR1 is SGHDT, CDR2 YYEEEE, per germline. This CDR3 is 15 amino acids long. This CDR3 is CASSSPGQGNTEAFF. In DNA, the CDR3 is TGTGCCAGCAGCTCTCCGGGACAGGGGAACACTGAAGCTTTCTTT.

CDR3 protein: CASSVGASDQGETQYF. The CDR3 nucleotides are TGTGCCAGCAGCGTCGGGGCTAGCGATCAGGGGGAGACCCAGTACTTC. J is TRBJ2-5 and V is TRBV9; D is tentatively TRBD1 or TRBD2 (6 bases each). The germline CDR1 and CDR2 sequences are SGDLS and YYNGEE. The CDR3 has 16 residues. Trimming took off 2 bases at V and 5 bases at J, with 19 bases between the two ends.

In regard to this clone: Different DNA sequences within this sample yield the same CDR3. The chain uses TRBV9 and TRBJ2-5, with 7 bases identical to TRBD2. J lost 5 bases, V lost 0 bases, and 7 bases had no gene match. CDR1 and CDR2 (germline): SGDLS, YYNGEE. CDR3 length equals 15 residues. The CDR3 nucleotides are TGTGCCAGCAGCGTAGCAAGCGGGGTGGGGGAGACCCAGTACTTC. Protein sequence: CASSVASGVGETQYF.

J is TRBJ1-3 and V is TRBV7-9, with 9 bases identical to TRBD1. Germline assignment: CDR1 SEHNR and CDR2 FQNEAQ (reference sequence). Trimming took 3 bases from V and 0 from J; bases not matched to a gene: 6. The CDR3 is 17 residues long. The CDR3 sequence: CASSLRTGVYSGNTIYF. As DNA, the CDR3 is TGTGCCAGCAGCTTGCGGACAGGGGTTTACTCTGGAAACACCATATATTTT. Variable domain in full (rest from reference TRBV7-9 and TRBJ1-3): DTGVSQNPRHKITKRGQNVTFRCDPISEHNRLYWYRQTLGQGPEFLTYFQNEAQLEKSRLLSDRFSAERPKGSFSTLEIQRTEQGDSAMYLCASSLRTGVYSGNTIYFGEGSWLTVV.

This chain connects TRBV4-1 to TRBJ1-3; D is ambiguous. CDR3 size: 14 residues. The ends were cut back, 1 base at V and 0 bases at J, with 4 bases in the middle. Germline V gene lookup returns CDR1 MGHRA and CDR2 YSYEKL. CDR3 region: CASSQVFSGNTIYF. For the CDR3, the DNA is TGCGCCAGCAGCCAAGTTTTCTCTGGAAACACCATATATTTT.

This chain connects TRBV27 to TRBJ1-1; 7 bases match TRBD1. The CDR3 spans 18 residues. Germline values: CDR1 MNHEY, CDR2 SMNVEV (reference sequence). V gave up 1 base and J gave up 0 bases; unmatched junction bases: 11. CDR3 amino acids: CASSLLGGRGLMNTEAFF. As DNA, the CDR3 is TGTGCCAGCAGTTTATTGGGGGGAAGGGGGCTCATGAACACTGAAGCTTTCTTT.

As for this clone: The same CDR3 also results from other DNA sequences found in this sample. The V and J genes are TRBV4-2 and TRBJ2-7; D gene unclear. CDR3 length: 13 residues. Between the trimmed V and J ends, which lost 0 bases and 6 bases, there was a span of 9 bases. Germline V gives CDR1 LGHNA, CDR2 YNFKEQ. The CDR3 DNA is TGTGCCAGCAGCCAAGACCCGGAAGGCGAGCAGTACTTC. This encodes CASSQDPEGEQYF.

For this clone: This CDR3 is also generated by other DNA sequences in the sample. The chain employs TRBV20-1 and TRBJ2-3; D unresolved. Per the germline V gene, CDR1 is DFQATT and CDR2 is SNEGSKA (reference sequence). The CDR3 has 11 residues. V shed 6 bases and J shed 0 bases, with 4 bases lying between them. CDR3 in amino acids: CSASSTDTQYF. DNA of the CDR3: TGCAGTGCATCGAGCACAGATACGCAGTATTTT.

This rearrangement joins TRBV4-1 to TRBJ1-1; 7 bases are shared with TRBD1. J was trimmed by 4 bases and V by 5 bases; bases with no gene match: 13. This CDR3 has 16 amino acids. Germline CDR1 MGHRA, CDR2 YSYEKL. CDR3 DNA: TGCGCCAGCAGCTCTACCCCACTACAGGGGTCCACTGAAGCTTTCTTT. Its protein product is CASSSTPLQGSTEAFF.

The V and J genes are TRBV28 and TRBJ1-5, with D possibly TRBD1 on 6 matching bases. CDR1 is MDHEN and CDR2 is SYDVKM in the germline V gene. Trimming pared 3 bases from V and 3 bases from J, leaving 15 bases between. CDR3 length equals 16 residues. The CDR3 is CASSFRRGPYNQPQHF. CDR3 nucleotides: TGTGCCAGCAGTTTTCGGCGGGGGCCCTACAATCAGCCCCAGCATTTT.

This clone has more than one count but fewer than ten. V is TRBV30 and J is TRBJ2-7; D is undetermined. Trimming cost V 4 bases and J 0 bases, with 13 bases left between them. There are 14 residues in the CDR3. Germline CDR1 reads GTSNPN; CDR2 reads SVGIG (reference sequence). For the CDR3, the DNA is TGTGCCTGGAAGGGCCCGGAAATCTCCTACGAGCAGTACTTC. The encoded protein is CAWKGPEISYEQYF.

Points on this clone: Mismatch with germline at one junction end may stem from a read error. In DNA, the CDR3 is TGTGTCAGCAGTCTACCTAGCGGGATCTCCGTAGCCAAAAACATTCAGTACTTC. This translates into CVSSLPSGISVAKNIQYF. This rearrangement joins TRBV28 to TRBJ2-4; 9 bases are shared with TRBD2. The CDR3 has 18 amino acids. The germline gives CDR1 MDHEN, CDR2 SYDVKM.

J is TRBJ2-1 and V is TRBV30; D unresolved. V was clipped by 4 bases and J by 0 bases, with 10 bases between them. Germline loops: CDR1 GTSNPN, CDR2 SVGIG (reference sequence). This CDR3 is 14 amino acids long. The CDR3 here is CAWKAASSYNEQFF. CDR3 nucleotide sequence: TGTGCCTGGAAGGCAGCAAGCTCCTACAATGAGCAGTTCTTC.

The V call is TRBV1, the J call TRBJ2-3. TRBV1 is assigned pseudogene status. This CDR3 spans 15 amino acids. The CDR3 DNA follows: TGCACCAGCAGCCAAGACCGGGACGAAGGAGATACGCAGTATTTT. This gives the protein CTSSQDRDEGDTQYF.

DNA of the CDR3: TGTGCCTGGAGTGTACAGTATGGAGGTGAACGCTACGAGCAGTACTTC. As protein: CAWSVQYGGERYEQYF. The J gene is TRBJ2-7, the V gene TRBV30, with TRBD2 as a possible D gene (5 bases). Germline V gives CDR1 GTSNPN, CDR2 SVGIG (reference sequence). The CDR3 is made up of 16 amino acids. V lost 0 bases and J 3 bases, leaving 18 bases between the germline ends.

As for this clone: This sample also contains other DNA sequences that code for the same CDR3. The genes are TRBV20-1 and TRBJ2-7; D is ambiguous. CDR3 length equals 11 residues. Germline-derived CDR1 and CDR2 are DFQATT and SNEGSKA (reference sequence). Trimming removed 3 bases at V and 0 bases at J, with 3 bases between. The CDR3 nucleotides read TGCAGTGCTAGGAACTCCTACGAGCAGTACTTC. Translation: CSARNSYEQYF.

The CDR3 nucleotides are TGTGCCAGCACCGCGCAGAAAGAGACCCAGTACTTC. As protein: CASTAQKETQYF. The chain combines TRBV2 with TRBJ2-5; D is uncertain. CDR3 length: 12 residues. Germline V gives CDR1 SNHLY, CDR2 FYNNEI. The V and J ends lost 7 bases and 3 bases respectively, with 9 bases between them. Full variable domain (missing parts from reference TRBV2 and TRBJ2-5): EPEVTQTPSHQVTQMGQEVILRCVPISNHLYFYWYRQILGQKVEFLVSFYNNEISEKSEIFDDQFSVERPDGSNFTLKIRSTKLEDSAMYFCASTAQKETQYFGPGTRLLVL.

The chain combines TRBV4-3 with TRBJ1-4; no definite D call. There are 15 residues in the CDR3. Germline values: CDR1 LGHNA, CDR2 YSLEER. Deletions cut 0 bases from V and 8 bases from J, with 13 bases between. CDR3 loop: CASSQDYGIGEKLFF. The CDR3 coding sequence is TGCGCCAGCAGCCAAGATTACGGGATAGGGGAAAAACTGTTTTTT.

The chain has TRBV5-6 and TRBJ2-5, with 9 positions matching TRBD2. The junction had 8 bases not matched to a gene; V was cut back by 1 base and J by 4 bases. Looked up from germline, CDR1 is SGHDT and CDR2 is YYEEEE. This CDR3 is 16 amino acids long. The CDR3 protein is CASSLQTSGSGETQYF. In DNA form, the CDR3 reads TGTGCCAGCAGCTTGCAGACTAGCGGCTCGGGAGAGACCCAGTACTTC.

This chain uses TRBV6-1 with TRBJ2-2, with TRBD2 as a possible D gene (5 bases). Germline-derived CDR1 and CDR2 are MNHNS and SASEGT. Trimming removed 8 bases from V and 3 bases from J, with 13 bases in between. The CDR3 runs to 14 residues. The CDR3 is CASVRRGDTGELFF. The CDR3 DNA follows: TGTGCCAGCGTCCGCCGGGGAGACACCGGGGAGCTGTTTTTT.

The CDR3 reads CAISRTGGRNTIYF. Written as DNA, the CDR3 is TGTGCCATCAGCCGGACAGGGGGCAGGAACACCATATATTTT. The rearrangement links TRBV10-3 to TRBJ1-3, with 11 bases identical to TRBD1. Germline CDR1 and CDR2: ENHRY and SYGVKD. J was trimmed by 7 bases and V by 6 bases; bases with no gene match: 5. The CDR3 length is 14 residues.

This clone was seen a handful of times. This chain's CDR3 is CAWSRVSGANVLTF. The DNA for the CDR3 is TGTGCCTGGAGTAGAGTTTCTGGGGCCAACGTCCTGACTTTC. The gene calls are TRBV30 and TRBJ2-6; the D is unclear. V lost 2 bases, J lost 1 base, and 6 bases lay in between. CDR1 and CDR2 (germline): GTSNPN, SVGIG (reference sequence). This CDR3 has 14 residues. The complete variable domain, with remaining parts taken from reference TRBV30 and TRBJ2-6, reads SQTIHQWPATLVQPVGSPLSLECTVEGTSNPNLYWYRQAAGRGLQLLFYSVGIGQISSEVPQNLSASRPQDRQFILSSKKLLLSDSGFYLCAWSRVSGANVLTFGAGSRLTVL.

This clone was counted only a few times. The genes are TRBV6-7 and TRBJ2-7, with 11 bases aligning to TRBD1. TRBV6-7 is filed as an ORF, its function uncertain. This CDR3 comprises 16 residues. The V segment lost 7 bases and the J segment 6 bases; nucleotides outside the gene matches: 14. The CDR3 loop reads CASIKVLGTGGPEQYF. In DNA, the CDR3 is TGTGCCAGCATAAAGGTTTTAGGGACAGGGGGTCCCGAGCAGTACTTC.